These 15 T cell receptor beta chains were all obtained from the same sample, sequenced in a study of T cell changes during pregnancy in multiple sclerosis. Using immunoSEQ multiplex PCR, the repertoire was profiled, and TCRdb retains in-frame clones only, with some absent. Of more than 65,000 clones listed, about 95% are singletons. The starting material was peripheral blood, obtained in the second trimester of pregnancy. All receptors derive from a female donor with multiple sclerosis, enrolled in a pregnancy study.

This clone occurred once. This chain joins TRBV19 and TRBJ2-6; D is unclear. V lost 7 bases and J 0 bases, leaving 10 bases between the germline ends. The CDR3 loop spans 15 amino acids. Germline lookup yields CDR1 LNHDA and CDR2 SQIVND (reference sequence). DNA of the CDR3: TGTGCCAGTACTTCGTTGTTCTCTGGGGCCAACGTCCTGACTTTC. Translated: CASTSLFSGANVLTF.

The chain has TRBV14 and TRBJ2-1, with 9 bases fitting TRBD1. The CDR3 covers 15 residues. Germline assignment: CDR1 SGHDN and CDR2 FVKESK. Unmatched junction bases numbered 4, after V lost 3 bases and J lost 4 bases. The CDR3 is CASSQWDREYNEQFF. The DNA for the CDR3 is TGTGCCAGCAGCCAGTGGGACAGGGAGTACAATGAGCAGTTCTTC.

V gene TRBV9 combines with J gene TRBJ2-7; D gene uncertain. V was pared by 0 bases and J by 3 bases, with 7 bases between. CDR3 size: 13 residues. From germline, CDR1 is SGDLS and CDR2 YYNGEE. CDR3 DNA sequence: TGTGCCAGCAGCGTAGGGCCCTTCTACGAGCAGTACTTC. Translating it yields CASSVGPFYEQYF.

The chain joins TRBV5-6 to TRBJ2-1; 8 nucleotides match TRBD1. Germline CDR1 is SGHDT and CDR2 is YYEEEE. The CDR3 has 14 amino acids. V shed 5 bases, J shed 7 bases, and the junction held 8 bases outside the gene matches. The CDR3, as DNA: TGTGCCAGCAGTCACCAGGGGGCGCGGAATGAGCAGTTCTTC. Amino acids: CASSHQGARNEQFF.

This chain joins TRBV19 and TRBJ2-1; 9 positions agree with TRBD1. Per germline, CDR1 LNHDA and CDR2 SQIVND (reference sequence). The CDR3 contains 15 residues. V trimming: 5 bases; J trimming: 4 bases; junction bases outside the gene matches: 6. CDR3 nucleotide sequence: TGTGCCAGTAGTTTACCGGGACAGGGATACAATGAGCAGTTCTTC. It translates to CASSLPGQGYNEQFF.

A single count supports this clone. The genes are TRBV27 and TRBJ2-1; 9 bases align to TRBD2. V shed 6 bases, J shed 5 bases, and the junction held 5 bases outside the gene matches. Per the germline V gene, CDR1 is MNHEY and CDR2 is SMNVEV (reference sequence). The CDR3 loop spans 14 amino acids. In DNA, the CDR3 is TGTGCCAGCAGCGAGCGGGAGGCCCACAATGAGCAGTTCTTC. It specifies CASSEREAHNEQFF.

The chain's CDR3 is CASSIVSPNQPQHF. The CDR3 nucleotides are TGTGCCAGTAGTATCGTGTCCCCTAATCAGCCCCAGCATTTT. V is TRBV19 and J is TRBJ1-5, with no clear D. With 3 bases removed from V and 4 bases from J, the gap between germline ends came to 10 bases. Germline CDR1 is LNHDA and CDR2 is SQIVND (reference sequence). This CDR3 has 14 residues. Combining the CDR3 with reference TRBV19 and TRBJ1-5 gives the whole variable domain DGGITQSPKYLFRKEGQNVTLSCEQNLNHDAMYWYRQDPGQGLRLIYYSQIVNDFQKGDIAEGYSVSREKKESFPLTVTSAQKNPTAFYLCASSIVSPNQPQHFGDGTRLSIL.

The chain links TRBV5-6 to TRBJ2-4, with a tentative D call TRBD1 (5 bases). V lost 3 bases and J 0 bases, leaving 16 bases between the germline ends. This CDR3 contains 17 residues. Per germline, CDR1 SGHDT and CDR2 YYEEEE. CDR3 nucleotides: TGTGCCAGCAGCTACCGACAGTTTAGACTAGCCAAAAACATTCAGTACTTC. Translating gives CASSYRQFRLAKNIQYF.

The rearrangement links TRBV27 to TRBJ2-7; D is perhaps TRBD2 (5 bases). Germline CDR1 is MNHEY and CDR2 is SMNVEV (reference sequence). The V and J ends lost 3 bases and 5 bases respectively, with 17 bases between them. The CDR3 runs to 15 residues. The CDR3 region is CASSFGPGIVDEQYF. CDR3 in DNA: TGTGCCAGCAGTTTCGGACCCGGGATAGTCGACGAGCAGTACTTC.

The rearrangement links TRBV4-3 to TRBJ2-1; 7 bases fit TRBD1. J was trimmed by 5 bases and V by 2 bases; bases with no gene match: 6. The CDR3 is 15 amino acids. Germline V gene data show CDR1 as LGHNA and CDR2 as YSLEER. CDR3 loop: CASSQRDSGNNEQFF. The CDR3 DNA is TGCGCCAGCAGCCAAAGGGACAGCGGTAACAATGAGCAGTTCTTC.

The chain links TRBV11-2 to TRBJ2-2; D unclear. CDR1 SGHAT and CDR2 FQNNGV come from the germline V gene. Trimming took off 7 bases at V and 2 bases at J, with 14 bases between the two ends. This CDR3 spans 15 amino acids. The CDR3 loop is CASKGGALNTGELFF. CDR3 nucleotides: TGTGCCAGCAAAGGCGGCGCCCTTAACACCGGGGAGCTGTTTTTT.

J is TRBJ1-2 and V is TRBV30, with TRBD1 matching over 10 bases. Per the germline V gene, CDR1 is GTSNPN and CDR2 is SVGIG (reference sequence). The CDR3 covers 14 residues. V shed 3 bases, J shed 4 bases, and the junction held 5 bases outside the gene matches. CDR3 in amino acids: CAWRETGGAYGYTF. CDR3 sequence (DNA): TGTGCCTGGAGGGAGACAGGGGGCGCCTATGGCTACACCTTC.

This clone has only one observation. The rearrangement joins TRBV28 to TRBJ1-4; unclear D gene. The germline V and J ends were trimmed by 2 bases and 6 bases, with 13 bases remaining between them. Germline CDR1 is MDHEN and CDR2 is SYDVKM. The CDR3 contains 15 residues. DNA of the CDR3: TGTGCCAGCAGTTTAGAGGGATCCAAGGATGAAAAACTGTTTTTT. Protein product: CASSLEGSKDEKLFF.

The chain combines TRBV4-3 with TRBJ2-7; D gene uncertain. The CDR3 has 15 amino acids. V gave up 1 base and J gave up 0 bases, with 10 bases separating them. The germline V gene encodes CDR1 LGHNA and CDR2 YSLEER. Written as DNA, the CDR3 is TGCGCCAGCAGCCAAGGACTCATACCCTCCTACGAGCAGTACTTC. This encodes CASSQGLIPSYEQYF.

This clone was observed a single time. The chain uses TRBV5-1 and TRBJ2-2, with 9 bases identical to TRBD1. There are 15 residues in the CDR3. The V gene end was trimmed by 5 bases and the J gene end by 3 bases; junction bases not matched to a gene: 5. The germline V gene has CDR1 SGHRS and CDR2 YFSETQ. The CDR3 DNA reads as TGCGCCAGCAGTCTCGGGACAGGGTACACCGGGGAGCTGTTTTTT. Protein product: CASSLGTGYTGELFF. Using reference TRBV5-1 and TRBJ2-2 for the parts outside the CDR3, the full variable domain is KAGVTQTPRYLIKTRGQQVTLSCSPISGHRSVSWYQQTPGQGLQFLFEYFSETQRNKGNFPGRFSGRQFSNSRSEMNVSTLELGDSALYLCASSLGTGYTGELFFGEGSRLTVL.